This T cell receptor (beta chain) is from a study of blood T cell repertoires in COVID-19. Study details: Samples representing acute and convalescent COVID-19 were sourced from the United States, Italy and Spain. PBMCs, B-cell-depleted T cells, or T cells provided the cDNA or gDNA that made up the material.

The CDR3 spans 16 residues. Trimming cost V 6 bases and J 0 bases, with 17 bases left between them. Germline-derived CDR1 and CDR2 are MNHNY and SVGAGI (reference sequence). During active infection, Seattle patients enrolled and were then monitored through disease. Authors' methods: Estimates of nucleated cell counts were drawn from the amplification of reference gene primers. The table came from immunoSEQ multiplex PCR; TCRdb's copy has only in-frame clones and leaves some out. Clone size and the V and J calls come from that table; the DNA yielded D and trimming. The sample contains nearly 350,000 clones, 85% to 90% of which appear only once.

V gene TRBV6-6 combines with J gene TRBJ2-5, with a weak D call TRBD2 (7 bases). The source material was peripheral blood. This receptor was obtained from a woman in her forties or fifties with COVID-19, enrolled during active disease. In DNA, the CDR3 is TGTGCCAGCAGGAGGGGACGGGGGGCGGACCAAGAGACCCAGTACTTC. As protein: CASRRGRGADQETQYF.